A single sample is the source of the 30 T cell receptor beta chains below, sequenced in a study of a mutant IDH1 vaccine in newly diagnosed glioma. Repertoires were generated with immunoSEQ multiplex PCR, while TCRdb's copy carries only in-frame clones and drops some. The sample includes 25,000 to 30,000 clones, more than 75% of them seen just once. No antigen has been identified for these receptors. As to time point: week 35, safety follow-up. One vaccine dose held 300 ug of mutant IDH1 20-mer peptide and came with topical imiquimod. This sample comprised PBMCs, obtained from a glioma patient whose treatment included an IDH1 peptide vaccine. The receptors come from a man aged 50-59 years with glioma.

The V call is TRBV11-2, the J call TRBJ2-5; no reliable D call. Germline assignment: CDR1 SGHAT and CDR2 FQNNGV. The CDR3 sequence is 13 residues long. The V end lost 1 base, the J end lost 1 base, and 4 bases lay between the germline ends. CDR3 sequence reads: CASSLGFQETQYF. DNA of the CDR3: TGTGCCAGCAGCTTAGGATTCCAAGAGACCCAGTACTTC.

The V and J genes are TRBV6-1 and TRBJ1-6; D ambiguous. CDR1 and CDR2 from the germline V gene are MNHNS and SASEGT. V was shortened by 4 bases and J by 8 bases, with 12 bases between the two germline ends. The CDR3 is 14 amino acids. The CDR3 is CASSARTGDSPLHF. The DNA for the CDR3 is TGTGCCAGCAGTGCAAGGACCGGGGATTCACCCCTCCACTTT.

The chain carries TRBV6-1 and TRBJ1-4; 7 bases match TRBD1. The CDR3 spans 16 residues. Germline-derived CDR1 and CDR2 are MNHNS and SASEGT. V was pared by 2 bases and J by 7 bases, with 10 bases of the junction left unmatched. Here the CDR3 reads CASSEYSGQLPEKLFF. The CDR3 bases are TGTGCCAGCAGTGAATATTCGGGACAGCTCCCTGAAAAACTGTTTTTT.

The chain joins TRBV5-6 to TRBJ2-7, with D tentatively TRBD1 (5 bases). V was clipped by 0 bases and J by 0 bases, with 7 bases between them. This CDR3 spans 14 amino acids. Looked up from germline, CDR1 is SGHDT and CDR2 is YYEEEE. Written as DNA, the CDR3 is TGTGCCAGCAGCTTGGTGGACAACTCCTACGAGCAGTACTTC. Translating it yields CASSLVDNSYEQYF.

The rearrangement joins TRBV6-1 to TRBJ1-1, with no clear D. Germline V lookup: CDR1 MNHNS, CDR2 SASEGT. V was trimmed by 2 bases and J by 5 bases, leaving 6 bases between them. There are 12 residues in the CDR3. Here the CDR3 DNA reads TGTGCCAGCAGTGAAAGAGGGACTGAAGCTTTCTTT. Its translation is CASSERGTEAFF.

The chain couples TRBV18 to TRBJ2-5, with 7 nucleotides matching TRBD2. V lost 4 bases to trimming and J lost 5 bases; unmatched junction nucleotides: 10. CDR1 is KGHSH and CDR2 is LQKENI in the germline V gene. The CDR3 covers 15 residues. The CDR3 loop is CASSLPGLPGETQYF. For the CDR3, the DNA is TGTGCCAGCTCACTCCCGGGACTACCAGGGGAGACCCAGTACTTC.

This chain connects TRBV11-3 to TRBJ1-1; no clear D gene. V was trimmed by 1 base and J by 10 bases, leaving 7 bases between them. This CDR3 has 11 amino acids. Germline V gene data show CDR1 as SGHNT and CDR2 as YENEEA. CDR3 DNA sequence: TGTGCCAGCAGCTTAGGGTCCCCAGCTTTCTTT. This codes for CASSLGSPAFF.

This rearrangement joins TRBV25-1 to TRBJ2-1; TRBD2 might be the D (6 bases). In germline, CDR1 is MGHDK, CDR2 SYGVNS. This CDR3 has 13 amino acids. Between the trimmed V and J ends, which lost 3 bases and 3 bases, there was a span of 6 bases. This chain's CDR3 is CASSDSGYNEQFF. The CDR3 DNA reads TGTGCCAGCAGTGATAGCGGCTACAATGAGCAGTTCTTC.

This clone is labeled hyperexpanded. V usage is TRBV29-1 and J usage is TRBJ1-1; the match to TRBD1 covers 7 bases. The junction had 3 bases not matched to a gene; V was cut back by 5 bases and J by 0 bases. The germline V gene encodes CDR1 SQVTM and CDR2 ANQGSEA. CDR3 size: 13 residues. The CDR3 region has the DNA TGCAGCGTTACCGGGACAGTGAACACTGAAGCTTTCTTT. Protein product: CSVTGTVNTEAFF.

The chain recombines TRBV5-5 with TRBJ1-4, with 7 bases identical to TRBD1. Losses at the gene ends were 4 bases for V and 5 bases for J; bases not matched to a gene: 5. Germline V lookup: CDR1 SGHKS, CDR2 YYEKEE (reference sequence). The CDR3 consists of 14 residues. The DNA of the CDR3 is TGTGCCAGCAGCCCAGGACAGGTGAATGAAAAACTGTTTTTT. It specifies CASSPGQVNEKLFF.

V is TRBV6-5 and J is TRBJ1-1; D may be TRBD1 (5 bases). Per germline, CDR1 MNHEY and CDR2 SVGAGI. V was trimmed by 8 bases and J by 0 bases, leaving 16 bases between them. This CDR3 spans 15 amino acids. The CDR3 reads CASGIGTLMNTEAFF. The CDR3 DNA sequence: TGTGCCAGCGGCATAGGGACTTTGATGAACACTGAAGCTTTCTTT.

The chain carries TRBV2 and TRBJ2-7; the D gene is possibly TRBD1 (5 bases). CDR1 SNHLY and CDR2 FYNNEI come from the germline V gene. The V end lost 4 bases, the J end lost 0 bases, and 10 bases lay between the germline ends. The CDR3 consists of 14 residues. CDR3: CASSGGSLSYEQYF. CDR3 DNA sequence: TGTGCCAGCAGTGGGGGCTCCCTCTCCTACGAGCAGTACTTC.

The chain has TRBV29-1 and TRBJ2-7; D might be TRBD1 (5 bases). From germline, CDR1 is SQVTM and CDR2 ANQGSEA. The CDR3 is made up of 14 amino acids. The V end lost 6 bases, the J end lost 3 bases, and 18 bases lay between the germline ends. The CDR3 reads CSVPPETVCYEQYF. The CDR3 nucleotides read TGCAGCGTCCCACCGGAGACAGTTTGCTACGAGCAGTACTTC.

V is TRBV29-1 and J is TRBJ2-7; no clear D gene. The CDR3 has 8 amino acids. The ends were cut back, 6 bases at V and 6 bases at J, with 3 bases in the middle. CDR1 and CDR2 (germline): SQVTM, ANQGSEA. This CDR3 is CSVGEQYF. In nucleotides, the CDR3 is TGCAGCGTGGGCGAGCAGTACTTC.

This chain links TRBV27 with TRBJ2-3; tentatively, D is TRBD2 (6 bases). CDR3 length equals 15 residues. Between the trimmed V and J ends, which lost 6 bases and 0 bases, there was a span of 13 bases. Germline V lookup: CDR1 MNHEY, CDR2 SMNVEV (reference sequence). CDR3 sequence reads: CASSPFGGSTDTQYF. CDR3 DNA: TGTGCCAGCAGCCCCTTTGGGGGGAGCACAGATACGCAGTATTTT.

This clone has more than one count but fewer than ten. The rearrangement joins TRBV2 to TRBJ2-7; D is perhaps TRBD1 (6 bases). Deletions cut 7 bases from V and 6 bases from J, with 16 bases between. Germline values: CDR1 SNHLY, CDR2 FYNNEI. CDR3 length equals 13 residues. The CDR3 sequence: CASNRQGNGEQYF. CDR3 nucleotides: TGTGCCAGCAACCGCCAGGGGAATGGCGAGCAGTACTTC. Full variable domain (remainder filled in from reference TRBV2 and TRBJ2-7): EPEVTQTPSHQVTQMGQEVILRCVPISNHLYFYWYRQILGQKVEFLVSFYNNEISEKSEIFDDQFSVERPDGSNFTLKIRSTKLEDSAMYFCASNRQGNGEQYFGPGTRLTVT.

The V and J genes are TRBV19 and TRBJ2-7; 9 nucleotides align to TRBD1. The CDR3 sequence is 16 residues long. V dropped 3 bases and J dropped 3; count of bases not matched to a gene: 9. CDR1 is LNHDA, CDR2 SQIVND, per germline (reference sequence). The CDR3 sequence: CASSIVLGTGLYEQYF. The CDR3, as DNA: TGTGCCAGTAGTATCGTCTTGGGGACAGGGCTCTACGAGCAGTACTTC.

This CDR3 is CASSQELGMIGYTF. The DNA of the CDR3 is TGTGCCAGCAGCCAAGAGCTAGGGATGATCGGGTACACCTTC. The V and J genes are TRBV4-2 and TRBJ1-2; D gene uncertain. Germline values: CDR1 LGHNA, CDR2 YNFKEQ. CDR3 length: 14 residues. Trimming took 0 bases from V and 11 from J, leaving 16 bases between them.

This chain uses TRBV2 with TRBJ1-2; the D gene is possibly TRBD1 (5 bases). V was trimmed by 8 bases and J by 1 base, leaving 20 bases between them. Germline loops: CDR1 SNHLY, CDR2 FYNNEI. The CDR3 loop spans 16 amino acids. CDR3 sequence (DNA): TGTGCCAGCGGGGGGAGATCAGGCAGGGATAACTATGGCTACACCTTC. Translated, it gives CASGGRSGRDNYGYTF. Full variable domain (rest looked up from reference TRBV2 and TRBJ1-2): EPEVTQTPSHQVTQMGQEVILRCVPISNHLYFYWYRQILGQKVEFLVSFYNNEISEKSEIFDDQFSVERPDGSNFTLKIRSTKLEDSAMYFCASGGRSGRDNYGYTFGSGTRLTVV.

The chain joins TRBV19 to TRBJ1-4; TRBD1 might be the D (5 bases). V lost 9 bases and J 2 bases, leaving 13 bases between the germline ends. The CDR3 length is 14 residues. CDR1 is LNHDA, CDR2 SQIVND, per germline (reference sequence). CDR3: CASTAPGTNEKLFF. CDR3 bases: TGTGCCAGCACGGCGCCAGGGACTAATGAAAAACTGTTTTTT.

The chain uses TRBV7-8 and TRBJ1-1; TRBD1 matches at 8 bases. The V and J ends lost 5 bases and 4 bases, in that order; junction bases with no gene match: 3. Germline V CDR1 and CDR2: SGHVS, FQNEAQ. The CDR3 is 13 residues long. In nucleotides, the CDR3 is TGTGCCAGCAGCCTTACAGGGGGCACTGAAGCTTTCTTT. Amino acid sequence: CASSLTGGTEAFF.

The rearrangement uses TRBV6-1 and TRBJ1-1; 9 bases align to TRBD1. The CDR3 contains 16 residues. Germline values: CDR1 MNHNS, CDR2 SASEGT. Trimming took 2 bases from V and 1 from J; bases not matched to a gene: 5. In DNA, the CDR3 is TGTGCCAGCAGTGAACAAGGGACAGGGAGGAACACTGAAGCTTTCTTT. Amino acid sequence: CASSEQGTGRNTEAFF.

Only a few counts were recorded for this clone. The chain carries TRBV2 and TRBJ2-7; no clear D. The CDR3 has 12 residues. The V and J ends lost 6 bases and 5 bases respectively, with 11 bases between them. The germline V gene has CDR1 SNHLY and CDR2 FYNNEI. The CDR3 spells CASRFVQNEQYF. The CDR3 region has the DNA TGTGCCAGCAGATTCGTCCAGAACGAGCAGTACTTC.

This clone has a handful of counts. The chain recombines TRBV9 with TRBJ1-1; no clear D gene. V was shortened by 4 bases and J by 3 bases, with 7 bases between the two germline ends. Germline V gives CDR1 SGDLS, CDR2 YYNGEE. CDR3 length: 12 residues. The CDR3 DNA sequence: TGTGCCAGCAGCCCCGGTTACACTGAAGCTTTCTTT. This gives the protein CASSPGYTEAFF.

The rearrangement joins TRBV5-1 to TRBJ2-1, with TRBD2 identical over 11 bases. Germline CDR1 is SGHRS and CDR2 is YFSETQ. Losses at the gene ends were 0 bases for V and 8 bases for J; bases not matched to a gene: 10. The CDR3 consists of 17 residues. This chain's CDR3 is CASSLAETSGVRDEQFF. The CDR3 DNA follows: TGCGCCAGCAGCTTGGCCGAGACTAGCGGGGTTAGAGATGAGCAGTTCTTC. The full variable domain, completed using reference TRBV5-1 and TRBJ2-1, is KAGVTQTPRYLIKTRGQQVTLSCSPISGHRSVSWYQQTPGQGLQFLFEYFSETQRNKGNFPGRFSGRQFSNSRSEMNVSTLELGDSALYLCASSLAETSGVRDEQFFGPGTRLTVL.

Relative to its sample, this clone is medium-sized. The gene calls are TRBV4-1 and TRBJ1-1; the D is unclear. This CDR3 contains 14 residues. Per the germline V gene, CDR1 is MGHRA and CDR2 is YSYEKL. The V end lost 8 bases, the J end lost 7 bases, and 20 bases lay between the germline ends. CDR3 DNA: TGCGCCAGCCTGTCGAGGACCTCGAAGGGTGAAGCTTTCTTT. Protein sequence: CASLSRTSKGEAFF.

V usage is TRBV19 and J usage is TRBJ2-2; TRBD2 matches at 7 bases. The trim removed 1 base at V and 6 bases at J, leaving 8 bases unmatched. In germline, CDR1 is LNHDA, CDR2 SQIVND (reference sequence). The length of the CDR3 is 16 residues. The CDR3 loop is CASSIGAGALSGELFF. In DNA form, the CDR3 reads TGTGCCAGTAGTATAGGGGCGGGAGCCCTGTCCGGGGAGCTGTTTTTT.

The chain uses TRBV6-1 and TRBJ2-7; 7 bases map to TRBD2. The germline gives CDR1 MNHNS, CDR2 SASEGT. The V gene end was trimmed by 6 bases and the J gene end by 2 bases; junction bases not matched to a gene: 7. The CDR3 sequence is 14 residues long. Here the CDR3 reads CASRGGQLTYEQYF. As DNA, the CDR3 is TGTGCCAGCAGGGGAGGGCAGCTAACCTACGAGCAGTACTTC.

This clone was recorded only once. V and J are TRBV4-1 and TRBJ2-5; 11 bases agree with TRBD2. Germline assignment: CDR1 MGHRA and CDR2 YSYEKL. The CDR3 loop spans 15 amino acids. With V trimmed by 6 bases and J by 4 bases, 7 bases remained unmatched. The CDR3 DNA follows: TGCGCCAGCAGACTTACTAGCGGGAGTATAGAGACCCAGTACTTC. Translation: CASRLTSGSIETQYF.

The chain links TRBV27 to TRBJ2-2; 12 bases are shared with TRBD1. Germline V CDR1 and CDR2: MNHEY, SMNVEV (reference sequence). Trimming cost V 4 bases and J 2 bases; bases outside gene matches: 8. The CDR3 has 18 amino acids. CDR3 sequence (DNA): TGTGCCAGCAGTTCTCCCGGGACAGGGGGCGAAAACACCGGGGAGCTGTTTTTT. Translated, it gives CASSSPGTGGENTGELFF.